The T cell receptor (beta chain) described here comes from a study of T cell responses to AZD1222 COVID-19 vaccine. General observations from the study: Seropositive AZD1222 recipients at baseline numbered only five or six.

Clones were sequenced by immunoSEQ multiplex PCR, and TCRdb holds only the in-frame ones, with some missing. The data show over 50,000 clones, with around 92% seen just once and more than 12% held by the top ten. In the case of this clone: What it recognizes is unknown.

Analysis merged second doses at about 4 or about 12 weeks. The CDR3 length is 15 residues. The junction had 6 bases not matched to a gene; V was cut back by 4 bases and J by 3 bases. Germline loops: CDR1 SGHRS, CDR2 YFSETQ. The source of this sequence is an adult who received the AZD1222 COVID-19 vaccine. This sequence joins TRBV5-1 and TRBJ1-4, with 7 bases identical to TRBD1. Sequencing used peripheral blood, obtained 28 days after the second AZD1222 dose. The CDR3 here is CASSPLGQANEKLFF. DNA for the CDR3: TGCGCCAGCAGCCCCCTAGGACAGGCTAATGAAAAACTGTTTTTT.